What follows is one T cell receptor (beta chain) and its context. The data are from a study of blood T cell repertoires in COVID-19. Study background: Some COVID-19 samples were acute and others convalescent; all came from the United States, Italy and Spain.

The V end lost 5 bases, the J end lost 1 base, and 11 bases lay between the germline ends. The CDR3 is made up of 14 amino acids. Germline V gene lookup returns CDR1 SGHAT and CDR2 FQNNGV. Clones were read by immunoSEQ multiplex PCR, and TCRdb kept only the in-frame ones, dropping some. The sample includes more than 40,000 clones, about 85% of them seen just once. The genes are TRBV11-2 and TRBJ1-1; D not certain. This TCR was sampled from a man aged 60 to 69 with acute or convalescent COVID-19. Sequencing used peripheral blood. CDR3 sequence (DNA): TGTGCCAGCAGCGGGAGCTGGGGGAACACTGAAGCTTTCTTT. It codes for CASSGSWGNTEAFF.